A selection of T cell receptor beta chains follows, all from one sample in a study of Ad26.COV2.S vaccination and SARS-CoV-2 variants. Profiled with immunoSEQ multiplex PCR; TCRdb holds only in-frame clones, not every one. Altogether around 270,000 clones are present, 70% to 90% being singletons, with the ten largest covering roughly 3%. The sequencing here drew on peripheral blood, taken in a trial of Ad26.COV2.S vaccine versus placebo. The receptors here all came from a person aged 18 to 65 who received the Ad26.COV2.S COVID-19 vaccine or a placebo. Both conserved end residues are part of each CDR3. D genes are given only for firm matches. Size is stated for part of the rows, as once, few or many counts, or as a class when the clone is expanded.

J: TRBJ2-2; D: TRBD1; size: -; V: TRBV2; CDR3: CASSDDRVIGELFF; DNA: TGTGCCAGCAGCGATGACAGGGTAATCGGGGAGCTGTTTTTT
J: TRBJ2-4; D: TRBD2; size: -; V: TRBV4-2; CDR3: CASSQDLASGRGITKNIQYF; DNA: TGTGCCAGCAGCCAAGATCTCGCTAGCGGGAGGGGCATAACCAAAAACATTCAGTACTTC
J: TRBJ2-7; D: -; size: -; V: TRBV11-2; CDR3: CASSQGFSSYEQYF; DNA: TGTGCCAGCAGCCAGGGGTTTTCCTCCTACGAGCAGTACTTC
J: TRBJ1-1; D: -; size: -; V: TRBV2; CDR3: CASSDRGTEAFF; DNA: TGTGCCAGCAGTGATCGGGGGACTGAAGCTTTCTTT
J: TRBJ1-2; D: TRBD1; size: -; V: TRBV11-2; CDR3: CASSLVRGQGANGYTF; DNA: TGTGCCAGCAGCTTAGTAAGGGGACAGGGGGCGAATGGCTACACCTTC
J: TRBJ2-5; D: -; size: -; V: TRBV6-1; CDR3: CASSEPRGWETQYF; DNA: TGTGCCAGCAGTGAACCCCGCGGGTGGGAGACCCAGTACTTC
J: TRBJ2-1; D: TRBD2; size: -; V: TRBV6-5; CDR3: CASSSQKTSGSNEQFF; DNA: TGTGCCAGCAGTTCCCAAAAGACTAGCGGGAGTAATGAGCAGTTCTTC
J: TRBJ2-7; D: -; size: -; V: TRBV6-5; CDR3: CASSYSTEVANEQYF; DNA: TGTGCCAGCAGTTACTCTACAGAAGTTGCTAACGAGCAGTACTTC
J: TRBJ1-1; D: -; size: -; V: TRBV12-3/TRBV12-4; CDR3: CASSLRAKTFF; DNA: TGTGCCAGCAGTTTGAGGGCCAAAACTTTCTTT
J: TRBJ2-5; D: TRBD1; size: -; V: TRBV27; CDR3: CASSYRTGQETQYF; DNA: TGTGCCAGCAGTTATAGGACAGGCCAAGAGACCCAGTACTTC
J: TRBJ2-5; D: -; size: -; V: TRBV6-5; CDR3: CAAAGYQETQYF; DNA: TGTGCTGCGGCAGGGTACCAAGAGACCCAGTACTTC
J: TRBJ1-4; D: -; size: -; V: TRBV5-1; CDR3: CASSLAGANEKLFF; DNA: TGCGCCAGCAGCTTGGCAGGGGCTAATGAAAAACTGTTTTTT
J: TRBJ1-5; D: TRBD1; size: once; V: TRBV12-3/TRBV12-4; CDR3: CASSQDRNQPQHF; DNA: TGTGCCAGCAGCCAGGACAGGAATCAGCCCCAGCATTTT
J: TRBJ2-7; D: TRBD2; size: -; V: TRBV5-4; CDR3: CASSPRAGGRVYEQYF; DNA: TGTGCCAGCAGCCCAAGAGCGGGGGGACGCGTCTACGAGCAGTACTTC
J: TRBJ2-1; D: -; size: -; V: TRBV6-5; CDR3: CASRRGGFNEQFF; DNA: TGTGCCAGCAGGAGGGGGGGATTCAATGAGCAGTTCTTC
J: TRBJ2-7; D: -; size: -; V: TRBV11-2; CDR3: CASSLDQLAISYEQYF; DNA: TGTGCCAGCAGCTTAGATCAGCTAGCCATATCCTACGAGCAGTACTTC
J: TRBJ1-6; D: -; size: -; V: TRBV4-1; CDR3: CASSQERTQNSPLHF; DNA: TGCGCCAGCAGCCAAGAACGGACACAGAATTCACCCCTCCACTTT
J: TRBJ1-1; D: -; size: once; V: TRBV19; CDR3: CASIRVPSTEAFF; DNA: TGTGCCAGTATTCGGGTCCCGAGCACTGAAGCTTTCTTT
J: TRBJ2-1; D: -; size: -; V: TRBV24-1; CDR3: CATSDLDNYNEQFF; DNA: TGTGCCACCAGTGATTTGGACAACTACAATGAGCAGTTCTTC
J: TRBJ1-2; D: TRBD1; size: medium-sized; V: TRBV7-6; CDR3: CASSPRQGSGYTF; DNA: TGTGCCAGCAGCCCCCGACAGGGGAGCGGCTACACCTTC
J: TRBJ2-7; D: -; size: -; V: TRBV7-2; CDR3: CASSLAGPTYEQYF; DNA: TGTGCCAGCAGCTTAGCGGGACCGACCTACGAGCAGTACTTC
J: TRBJ1-2; D: -; size: -; V: TRBV9; CDR3: CASKGGQSLHGYTF; DNA: TGTGCCAGCAAAGGGGGACAATCGTTACATGGCTACACCTTC
J: TRBJ2-7; D: -; size: -; V: TRBV21-1; CDR3: CASSKVKEPTYEQYF; DNA: TGTGCTAGCAGCAAAGTTAAAGAACCTACCTACGAGCAGTACTTC
J: TRBJ1-2; D: TRBD1; size: many; V: TRBV19; CDR3: CASSWTGLGYTF; DNA: TGTGCCAGTAGTTGGACAGGGTTGGGCTACACCTTC
J: TRBJ1-1; D: -; size: -; V: TRBV11-1; CDR3: CASSPLGLATEAFF; DNA: TGTGCCAGCAGCCCTCTAGGGTTGGCCACTGAAGCTTTCTTT
J: TRBJ1-2; D: TRBD1; size: -; V: TRBV6-2/TRBV6-3; CDR3: CASSSKRTGDGYTF; DNA: TGTGCCAGCAGTTCCAAACGGACAGGGGATGGCTACACCTTC
J: TRBJ2-5; D: TRBD2; size: -; V: TRBV3-1/TRBV3-2; CDR3: CASSQDQRRGGRETQYF; DNA: TGTGCCAGCAGCCAAGATCAACGGCGGGGGGGCCGCGAGACCCAGTACTTC
J: TRBJ2-3; D: TRBD2; size: -; V: TRBV25-1; CDR3: CASSEFRLAGATDTQYF; DNA: TGTGCCAGCAGTGAATTTAGACTAGCGGGAGCCACAGATACGCAGTATTTT
J: TRBJ2-1; D: -; size: -; V: TRBV7-3; CDR3: CASSSRTNNEQFF; DNA: TGTGCCAGCAGCTCTCGGACAAACAATGAGCAGTTCTTC